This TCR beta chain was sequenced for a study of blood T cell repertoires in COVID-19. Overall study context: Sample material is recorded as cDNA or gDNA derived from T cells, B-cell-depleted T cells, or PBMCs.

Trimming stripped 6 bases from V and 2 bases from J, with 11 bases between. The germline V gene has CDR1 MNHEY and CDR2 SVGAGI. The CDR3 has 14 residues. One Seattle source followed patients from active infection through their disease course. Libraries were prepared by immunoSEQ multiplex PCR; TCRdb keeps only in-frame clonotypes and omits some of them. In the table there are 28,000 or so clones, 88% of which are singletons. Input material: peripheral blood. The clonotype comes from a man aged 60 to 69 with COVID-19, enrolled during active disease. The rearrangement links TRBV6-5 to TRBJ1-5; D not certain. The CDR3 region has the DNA TGTGCCAGCAGATCCACGGGAGGCAATCAGCCCCAGCATTTT. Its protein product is CASRSTGGNQPQHF.